This TCR beta chain was identified in a study of glioma-infiltrating T cells. The V gene end was trimmed by 6 bases and the J gene end by 3 bases; junction bases not matched to a gene: 5. The CDR3 has 15 residues. From germline, CDR1 is MGHDK and CDR2 SYGVNS. The iRepertoire nested amplicon-rescue multiplex PCR amplified TCR alpha and beta CDR3s from RNA. Input was roughly 100-450 ng of tissue mRNA or PBMC total RNA. One entry per CDR3 protein, called by TCRdb with MiXCR from the multiplex PCR reads. The table lists under 200,000 distinct CDR3 sequences, more than 30% of them singletons. General study points: Tissue-blood divergence was below expectation in non-neoplastic patients, above in gliomas.

This clonotype came up many times. What it binds is not known. The origin of this receptor is a human donor with low-grade glioma or glioblastoma, undergoing nonglioma brain surgery, or in good health (not recorded which). This chain joins TRBV25-1 and TRBJ2-1; 10 bases map to TRBD1. Sequenced material: glioma tissue, nonneoplastic brain tissue, or PBMCs (not recorded which). CDR3 loop: CASSAGDRGYNEQFF. The CDR3, as DNA: TGTGCCAGCAGCGCCGGGGACAGGGGCTACAATGAGCAGTTCTTC.